This TCR beta chain comes out of a study of shared clonotypes between healthy human individuals. Naive CD8 cells were CD45RO-negative, positively selected for CCR7, excluding terminally differentiated effector memory CD45RA+ cells. Germline values: CDR1 SQVTM, CDR2 ANQGSEA. The CDR3 has 14 residues. Concerning this clone: One end of the junction is discordant with germline, which a read error may explain.

Assay: immunoSEQ multiplex PCR; the TCRdb copy retains only in-frame clones and omits some. Among around 2,000,000 clones listed, approximately 94% were seen once. Sequenced input: naive CD8+ T cells sorted from blood. The V and J genes are TRBV29-1 and TRBJ2-3; 8 bases match TRBD1. The source is a young man in good health. Here the CDR3 reads CSVTGVIGTDTQYF. The CDR3 DNA sequence: TGCAGCGTGACAGGGGTAATCGGCACGGATACGCAGTATTTT.